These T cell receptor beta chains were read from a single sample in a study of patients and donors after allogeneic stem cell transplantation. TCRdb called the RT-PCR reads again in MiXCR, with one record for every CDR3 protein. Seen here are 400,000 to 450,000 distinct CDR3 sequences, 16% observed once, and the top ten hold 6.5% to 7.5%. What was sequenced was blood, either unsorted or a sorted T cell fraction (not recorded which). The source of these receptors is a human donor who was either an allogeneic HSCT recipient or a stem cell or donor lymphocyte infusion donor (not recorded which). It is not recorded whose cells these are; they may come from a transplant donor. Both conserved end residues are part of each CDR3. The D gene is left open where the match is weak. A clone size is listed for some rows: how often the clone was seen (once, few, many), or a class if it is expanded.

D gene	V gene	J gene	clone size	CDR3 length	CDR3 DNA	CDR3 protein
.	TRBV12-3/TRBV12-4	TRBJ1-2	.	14	TGTGCCAGCACTCCGGGACTAGCTAACTATGGCTACACCTTC	CASTPGLANYGYTF
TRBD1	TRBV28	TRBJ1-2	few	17	TGTGCCAGCAGTCTTTCCACCCAGGGGGCTCGTAACTATGGCTACACCTTC	CASSLSTQGARNYGYTF
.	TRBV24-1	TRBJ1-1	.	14	TGTGCCACCGTCCGTGGGAGGGGGAACACTGAAGCTTTCTTT	CATVRGRGNTEAFF
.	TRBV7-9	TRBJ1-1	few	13	TGTGCCAGCAGCTTAGTAGGAGAGGTGGCCGCTTTCTTT	CASSLVGEVAAFF
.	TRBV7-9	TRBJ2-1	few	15	TGTGCCAGCAGCTTTGTCAGGGTCGGAGTGAATGAGCAGTTCTTC	CASSFVRVGVNEQFF
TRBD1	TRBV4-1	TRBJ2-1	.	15	TGCGCCAGCAGCCAGCGGACAGGGTCAGGAGGTGAGCAGTTCTTC	CASSQRTGSGGEQFF
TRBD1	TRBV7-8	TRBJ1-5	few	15	TGTGCCAGCAGCCCGGACAGGGGGACCAATCAGCCCCAGCATTTT	CASSPDRGTNQPQHF
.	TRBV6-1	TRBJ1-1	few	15	TGTGCCAGCACCCCGATCAGGGGAAGGGCCACTGAAGCTTTCTTT	CASTPIRGRATEAFF
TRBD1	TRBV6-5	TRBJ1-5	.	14	TGTGCCAGCAGTTATAACAGGGGGGAACAGCCCCAGCATTTT	CASSYNRGEQPQHF
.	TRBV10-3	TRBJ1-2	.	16	TGTGCCATCAGTGTGAAGCCGGGAGGAGGGGCGCTGGGCTACACCTTC	CAISVKPGGGALGYTF
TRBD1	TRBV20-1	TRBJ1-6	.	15	TGCAGTGCCGTAACCTTGACAGGGGGAAATTCACCCCTCCACTTT	CSAVTLTGGNSPLHF
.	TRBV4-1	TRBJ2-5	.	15	TGCGCCAGCAGCCCCGGGGGTGGCAGGACAATAACCCAGTACTTC	CASSPGGGRTITQYF
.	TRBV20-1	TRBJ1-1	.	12	TGCAGTGCTAGAGATCCAAGGACTGAAGCTTTCTTT	CSARDPRTEAFF
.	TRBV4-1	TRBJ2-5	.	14	TGCGCCAGCAGCCAAGTAACGGCTCAAGAGACCCAGTACTTC	CASSQVTAQETQYF
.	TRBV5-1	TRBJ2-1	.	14	TGCGCCAGCAGCCCATATAGGGGGAACAATGAGCAGTTCTTC	CASSPYRGNNEQFF
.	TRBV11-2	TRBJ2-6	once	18	TGTGCCAGCAGCTTAGTGGGAGGACCGGCTAAAGGGGCCAACGTCCTGACTTTC	CASSLVGGPAKGANVLTF
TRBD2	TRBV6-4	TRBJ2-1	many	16	TGTGCCAGCAGTGAGGTAGGACTAGCGCCTTACAATGAGCAGTTCTTC	CASSEVGLAPYNEQFF
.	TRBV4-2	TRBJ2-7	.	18	TGTGCCAGCAGCCAACATATCAAGGTGGGCAGGGACTCCTACGAGCAGTACTTC	CASSQHIKVGRDSYEQYF
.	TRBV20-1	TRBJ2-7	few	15	TGCAGTGCTAGAGATCTCTGGCGGGACTCCTACGAGCAGTACTTC	CSARDLWRDSYEQYF
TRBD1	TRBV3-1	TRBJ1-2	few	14	TGTGCCAGCAGCCGACCGGGACAGGGGGGCGGCTACACCTTC	CASSRPGQGGGYTF
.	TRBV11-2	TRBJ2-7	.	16	TGTGCCAGCAGCGTGTCGGCGGGACTTCGAACCTACGAGCAGTACTTC	CASSVSAGLRTYEQYF
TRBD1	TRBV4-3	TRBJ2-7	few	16	TGCGCCAGCAGCCAAGATGCGGCAGGGGGCAACTACGAGCAGTACTTC	CASSQDAAGGNYEQYF
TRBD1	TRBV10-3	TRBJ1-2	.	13	TGTGCCATCAGTGTCGACAGGGACTCCGGCTACACCTTC	CAISVDRDSGYTF
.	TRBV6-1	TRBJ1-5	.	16	TGTGCCAGCAGTGAAGGGTTGGTTAGGGTTCGTCAGCCCCAGCATTTT	CASSEGLVRVRQPQHF
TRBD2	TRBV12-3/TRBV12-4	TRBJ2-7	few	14	TGTGCCAGCAGATTTAGCGGGAGAGGATACGAGCAGTACTTC	CASRFSGRGYEQYF
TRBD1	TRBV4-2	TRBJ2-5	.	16	TGTGCCAGCAGCCCTACAGGGGGGAGAGATCAAGAGACCCAGTACTTC	CASSPTGGRDQETQYF
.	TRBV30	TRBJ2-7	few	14	TGTGCCTGGAGTCCTTCGCGATCCTCCTACGAGCAGTACTTC	CAWSPSRSSYEQYF
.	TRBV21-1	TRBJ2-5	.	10	TGTGCCAGCCCATTAGAGACCCAGTACTTC	CASPLETQYF
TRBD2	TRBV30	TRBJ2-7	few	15	TGTGCCTGGAGTCCAGAAGCGGGAGGGTCCTACGAGCAGTACTTC	CAWSPEAGGSYEQYF
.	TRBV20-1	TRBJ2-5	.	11	TGCAGTGCTACCTACCTGGACCGACACTCCTTC	CSATYLDRHSF
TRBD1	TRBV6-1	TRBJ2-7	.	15	TGTGCCAGCAGTGAAAAGGGGGCACGTTCCTACGAGCAGTACTTC	CASSEKGARSYEQYF
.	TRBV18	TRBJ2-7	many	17	TGTGCCAGCTCAAGCCGCCCCGGGGCCACTACATCCTACGAGCAGTACTTC	CASSSRPGATTSYEQYF
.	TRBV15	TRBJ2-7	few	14	TGTGCCACCAGCCCGGACTCGGACACGTACGAGCAGTACTTC	CATSPDSDTYEQYF
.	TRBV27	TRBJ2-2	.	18	TGTGCCAGCAGTTTGGGGACCGGAGGTTCAATTGGCACCGGGGAGCTGTTTTTT	CASSLGTGGSIGTGELFF
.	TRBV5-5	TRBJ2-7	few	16	TGTGCCAGCAGCCCGAATGCCGGGACACCGACCTACGAGCAGTACTTC	CASSPNAGTPTYEQYF
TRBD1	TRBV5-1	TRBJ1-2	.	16	TGCGCCAGCGTACCGGGACAGGGAGGGAGCTCATATGGCTACACCTTC	CASVPGQGGSSYGYTF
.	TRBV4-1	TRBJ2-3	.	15	TGCGCCAGCAGCCACTTGGGTGGGATCACAGATACGCAGTATTTT	CASSHLGGITDTQYF
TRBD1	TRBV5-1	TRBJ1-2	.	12	TGCGCCAGCAGCTCCAACAGGGGTGGCTACACCTTC	CASSSNRGGYTF
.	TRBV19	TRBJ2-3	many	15	TGTGCCAGTAGTATAGGAGGCGGGGTTACAGATACGCAGTATTTT	CASSIGGGVTDTQYF
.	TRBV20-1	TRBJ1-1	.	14	TGCAGTGCCCCTAGTGAGGGGCCGAACACTGAAGCTTTCTTT	CSAPSEGPNTEAFF
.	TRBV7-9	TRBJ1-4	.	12	TGTGCCAGCAGCCCAATGAATGAAAAACTGTTTTTT	CASSPMNEKLFF
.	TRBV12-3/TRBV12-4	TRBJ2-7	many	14	TGTGCCAGCAGCAGTGACAGTCCTTCCTACGAGCAGTACTTC	CASSSDSPSYEQYF
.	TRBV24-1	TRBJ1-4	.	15	TGTGCCACCAGTGTCTCAGGAGGGACTAATGAAAAACTGTTTTTT	CATSVSGGTNEKLFF
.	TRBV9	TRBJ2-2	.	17	TGTGCCAGCAGCGTAGCCGGCGGGCGCGCGAACACCGGGGAGCTGTTTTTT	CASSVAGGRANTGELFF
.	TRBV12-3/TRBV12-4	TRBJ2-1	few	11	TGTGCCAGCAGTTTAAACCCCGAGCAGTTCTTC	CASSLNPEQFF
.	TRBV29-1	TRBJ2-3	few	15	TGCAGCGTTGTGAACACCGGCACTAGCACAGATACGCAGTATTTT	CSVVNTGTSTDTQYF
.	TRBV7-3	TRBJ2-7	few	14	TGTGCCAGCAGCTCCTCCCACGGAAACTACGAGCAGTACTTC	CASSSSHGNYEQYF
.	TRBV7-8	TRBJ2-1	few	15	TGTGCCAGCAGCCACGACCGAGCCTCCTACAATGAGCAGTTCTTC	CASSHDRASYNEQFF
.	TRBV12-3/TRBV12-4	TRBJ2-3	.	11	TGTGCCAGCAGGCTGGAGTATACGCAGTATTTT	CASRLEYTQYF
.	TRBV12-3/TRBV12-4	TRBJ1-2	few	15	TGTGCCAGCACCAGAAACCAGGCTACTAACTATGGCTACACCTTC	CASTRNQATNYGYTF
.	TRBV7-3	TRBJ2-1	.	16	TGTGCCAGCAGCTTAGTGAAGGGCTCCTCCTACAATGAGCAGTTCTTC	CASSLVKGSSYNEQFF
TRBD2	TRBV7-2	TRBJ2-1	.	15	TGTGCCAGCAGCCCTCCCGGACTAGCGGTCCATGAGCAGTTCTTC	CASSPPGLAVHEQFF
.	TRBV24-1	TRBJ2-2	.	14	TGTGCCACCAGCAACGACAGGAACACCGGGGAGCTGTTTTTT	CATSNDRNTGELFF
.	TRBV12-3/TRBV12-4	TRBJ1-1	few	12	TGTGCCAGCAGCCCATCGAGCACTGAAGCTTTCTTT	CASSPSSTEAFF